Shown below are 15 T cell receptor beta chains from a single sample sequenced in a study of blood T cell repertoires in COVID-19. Profiled with immunoSEQ multiplex PCR; TCRdb holds only in-frame clones, not every one. The sample has about 320,000 clones; roughly nine tenths are singletons. What was sequenced was PBMCs or T cells enriched from blood (not recorded which). The receptors shown here come from a woman aged 30 to 39 who had been exposed to COVID-19.

V and J are TRBV2 and TRBJ1-6, with 7 bases fitting TRBD1. V lost 7 bases and J lost 2; bases outside the gene matches: 5. Germline CDR1 SNHLY, CDR2 FYNNEI. This CDR3 region has 15 residues. The CDR3 here is CASTLQGTYNSPLHF. The CDR3 nucleotides are TGTGCCAGCACCTTACAGGGGACCTATAATTCACCCCTCCACTTT.

The rearrangement uses TRBV7-2 and TRBJ1-5; TRBD1 agrees at 7 bases. From germline, CDR1 is SGHTA and CDR2 FQGNSA. The CDR3 spans 15 residues. V was pared by 5 bases and J by 10 bases, with 14 bases of the junction left unmatched. As DNA, the CDR3 is TGTGCCAGCAGCCCTAGGACAGGACTGAACCACCCCCAGCATTTT. Protein sequence: CASSPRTGLNHPQHF.

The chain combines TRBV5-1 with TRBJ1-1; 10 bases align to TRBD1. This CDR3 is 15 amino acids long. After removal of 4 bases from V and 4 bases from J, the junction contained 7 bases not matched to a gene. CDR1 and CDR2 from the germline V gene are SGHRS and YFSETQ. The CDR3 here is CASSAGTGVSTEAFF. DNA for the CDR3: TGCGCCAGCAGCGCCGGGACAGGGGTGAGCACTGAAGCTTTCTTT.

The CDR3 region has the DNA TGTGCCAGCAGCCGCCCCCATTTATTGGCAGGGCCAGGCTATGGCTACACCTTC. This gives the protein CASSRPHLLAGPGYGYTF. This chain links TRBV7-9 with TRBJ1-2, with D perhaps TRBD1 (5 bases). The CDR3 runs to 18 residues. Trimming stripped 5 bases from V and 4 bases from J, with 26 bases between. Germline V gives CDR1 SEHNR, CDR2 FQNEAQ (reference sequence).

V usage is TRBV6-6 and J usage is TRBJ2-1, with D possibly being TRBD2 (6 bases). The germline V gene encodes CDR1 MNHNY and CDR2 SVGAGI (reference sequence). The CDR3 totals 20 residues. The V end lost 5 bases, the J end lost 5 bases, and 31 bases lay between the germline ends. CDR3 protein: CASSHSPTRGFDTSNNEQFF. The DNA of the CDR3 is TGTGCCAGCAGTCACAGTCCGACTAGAGGTTTTGATACAAGCAACAATGAGCAGTTCTTC.

Comments on this clone: Other DNA variants within this sample encode the same CDR3. This chain links TRBV5-1 with TRBJ1-1; D is ambiguous. Trimming pared 0 bases from V and 1 base from J, leaving 4 bases between. From germline, CDR1 is SGHRS and CDR2 YFSETQ. The CDR3 covers 13 residues. The CDR3 DNA is TGCGCCAGCAGCTTGGGAGGGAACACTGAAGCTTTCTTT. Its translation is CASSLGGNTEAFF.

The chain links TRBV4-3 to TRBJ1-1; a possible D gene is TRBD1 (6 bases). CDR3 length equals 16 residues. CDR1 is LGHNA and CDR2 is YSLEER in the germline V gene. V lost 1 base and J lost 3, with 15 bases in between. The CDR3, as DNA: TGCGCCAGCAGCCAAGGGATAACAGGGCGAGACACTGAAGCTTTCTTT. Translation: CASSQGITGRDTEAFF.

The V call is TRBV11-2, the J call TRBJ1-1; TRBD1 matches 9 bases. This CDR3 region has 13 residues. Germline V gene sequence: CDR1 SGHAT, CDR2 FQNNGV. The V segment lost 5 bases and the J segment 10 bases; nucleotides outside the gene matches: 8. The CDR3 DNA is TGTGCCAGCAGCCCATACAGGGGGCGCGCAGCTTTCTTT. It encodes CASSPYRGRAAFF.

The chain combines TRBV7-2 with TRBJ2-7; D uncertain. The CDR3 is 14 residues long. Germline CDR1 SGHTA, CDR2 FQGNSA. The V end was cut by 5 bases, the J end by 0 bases, with 11 bases between. The CDR3 DNA follows: TGTGCCAGCAGCCCTAGGTATAACTCCTACGAGCAGTACTTC. Translated, it gives CASSPRYNSYEQYF.

This chain joins TRBV11-2 and TRBJ2-3, with 10 bases fitting TRBD2. Losses at the gene ends were 6 bases for V and 0 bases for J; bases not matched to a gene: 6. CDR1 is SGHAT, CDR2 FQNNGV, per germline. This CDR3 comprises 16 residues. CDR3 loop: CASRKRGGDSTDTQYF. The CDR3 region has the DNA TGTGCCAGCAGAAAGCGGGGGGGCGATAGCACAGATACGCAGTATTTT.

V usage is TRBV11-2 and J usage is TRBJ2-7, with D tentatively TRBD1 (6 bases). The CDR3 runs 15 residues. Germline assignment: CDR1 SGHAT and CDR2 FQNNGV. V gave up 3 bases and J gave up 0 bases, with 12 bases separating them. This chain's CDR3 is CASSLITGSSYEQYF. The DNA of the CDR3 is TGTGCCAGCAGCTTGATAACAGGGAGCTCCTACGAGCAGTACTTC.

This clone was found a few times. The chain employs TRBV4-2 and TRBJ1-6; D not certain. Germline V lookup: CDR1 LGHNA, CDR2 YNFKEQ. CDR3 length: 13 residues. V shed 3 bases and J shed 8 bases, with 8 bases lying between them. CDR3 amino acids: CASSHLEDSPLHF. The CDR3 DNA reads as TGTGCCAGCAGCCACCTAGAGGATTCACCCCTCCACTTT.

The chain uses TRBV7-3 and TRBJ2-3; D is possibly TRBD2 (6 bases). Germline V gives CDR1 SGHTA, CDR2 FQGTGA. This CDR3 spans 14 amino acids. V was clipped by 2 bases and J by 4 bases, with 10 bases between them. In DNA form, the CDR3 reads TGTGCCAGCAGCTTATGGGGGGACGCAGATACGCAGTATTTT. It is translated as CASSLWGDADTQYF.

The V call is TRBV6-5, the J call TRBJ1-1; 7 nucleotides match TRBD1. CDR1 is MNHEY, CDR2 SVGAGI, per germline. This CDR3 has 14 amino acids. Trimming removed 6 bases from V and 9 bases from J; junction bases left unmatched: 13. The CDR3 loop is CASRHHRDSNKAFF. As DNA, the CDR3 is TGTGCCAGCAGGCACCACCGGGACAGCAACAAAGCTTTCTTT.

This clone showed up just once. The chain recombines TRBV9 with TRBJ2-3; 9 bases align to TRBD1. Germline V lookup: CDR1 SGDLS, CDR2 YYNGEE. J gave up 4 bases and V 3 bases, and 6 bases lay outside the gene matches. This CDR3 has 15 amino acids. CDR3 residues: CASSAGQGGPDTQYF. Here the CDR3 DNA reads TGTGCCAGCAGCGCGGGACAGGGAGGACCAGATACGCAGTATTTT.